A selection of T cell receptor beta chains follows, all from one sample in a study of Ad26.COV2.S vaccination and SARS-CoV-2 variants. TCRdb keeps only in-frame clones here, not all; method: immunoSEQ multiplex PCR. The table shows some 640,000 clones, with more than 70% occurring only once. The starting material was peripheral blood, obtained in a trial of Ad26.COV2.S vaccine versus placebo. These receptors all come from a person between 18 and 65 years old who received the Ad26.COV2.S COVID-19 vaccine or a placebo. The CDR3 runs from the conserved cysteine through the conserved F or W. The D gene is left open where the match is weak. Size values are once, few and many counts, or a class for expanded clones, and some rows have none.

v_gene: TRBV30; j_gene: TRBJ1-3; abundance: once; d_gene: TRBD1; CDR3nt: TGTGCCTTGGACCGGACAGGAGGAAACACCATATATTTT; CDR3aa: CALDRTGGNTIYF
v_gene: TRBV24-1; j_gene: TRBJ2-2; abundance: NA; d_gene: TRBD2; CDR3nt: TGTGCCACCAGTGATCTGACCGGGACTAGCACCGGGGAGCTGTTTTTT; CDR3aa: CATSDLTGTSTGELFF
v_gene: TRBV3-1/TRBV3-2; j_gene: TRBJ2-3; abundance: NA; d_gene: NA; CDR3nt: TGTGCCAGCAGCTTCGAGGGGACAGATACGCAGTATTTT; CDR3aa: CASSFEGTDTQYF
v_gene: TRBV7-9; j_gene: TRBJ2-7; abundance: NA; d_gene: NA; CDR3nt: TGTGCCAGCAGCCGCTCAAACTACGAGCAGTACTTC; CDR3aa: CASSRSNYEQYF
v_gene: TRBV27; j_gene: TRBJ2-1; abundance: NA; d_gene: TRBD2; CDR3nt: TGTGCCAGCAGTTCACCGGGACTAGATGTCAATGAGCAGTTCTTC; CDR3aa: CASSSPGLDVNEQFF
v_gene: TRBV19; j_gene: TRBJ2-3; abundance: NA; d_gene: TRBD1; CDR3nt: TGTGCCAGTAGACCTCAGGGGGCAGATACGCAGTATTTT; CDR3aa: CASRPQGADTQYF
v_gene: TRBV7-9; j_gene: TRBJ2-5; abundance: NA; d_gene: TRBD2; CDR3nt: TGTGCCAGCAGCCCCGGACTAGCGAGACCAAAGACCCAGTACTTC; CDR3aa: CASSPGLARPKTQYF
v_gene: TRBV30; j_gene: TRBJ2-1; abundance: NA; d_gene: NA; CDR3nt: TGTGCCTGGAGTGTAGGCGGGGCCTACAATGAGCAGTTCTTC; CDR3aa: CAWSVGGAYNEQFF
v_gene: TRBV24-1; j_gene: TRBJ2-1; abundance: NA; d_gene: TRBD1; CDR3nt: TGTGCCACCAGTGGGCCCGGGACAGGGATCAATGAGCAGTTCTTC; CDR3aa: CATSGPGTGINEQFF
v_gene: TRBV12-5; j_gene: TRBJ2-5; abundance: NA; d_gene: NA; CDR3nt: TGTGCTAGTGGTTTGGGAAGCGGAGAGACCCAGTACTTC; CDR3aa: CASGLGSGETQYF
v_gene: TRBV27; j_gene: TRBJ2-7; abundance: NA; d_gene: TRBD1; CDR3nt: TGTGCCAGCAGTACCTGGACAGGGACTTACGAGCAGTACTTC; CDR3aa: CASSTWTGTYEQYF
v_gene: TRBV2; j_gene: TRBJ1-5; abundance: NA; d_gene: NA; CDR3nt: TGTGCCAGCAATAGTCAGGCGCCCGATCAGCCCCAGCATTTT; CDR3aa: CASNSQAPDQPQHF
v_gene: TRBV9; j_gene: TRBJ1-1; abundance: NA; d_gene: NA; CDR3nt: TGTGCCAGCAGCGCCGTGAGTAGGAACACTGAAGCTTTCTTT; CDR3aa: CASSAVSRNTEAFF
v_gene: TRBV5-5; j_gene: TRBJ1-1; abundance: NA; d_gene: NA; CDR3nt: TGTGCCAGCAGCCCGGGGCCTTGGTCGACTGAAGCTTTCTTT; CDR3aa: CASSPGPWSTEAFF
v_gene: TRBV4-3; j_gene: TRBJ2-2; abundance: NA; d_gene: NA; CDR3nt: TGCGCCAGCAGCCAAACAGGAGGCACCGGGGAGCTGTTTTTT; CDR3aa: CASSQTGGTGELFF
v_gene: TRBV6-5; j_gene: TRBJ1-1; abundance: NA; d_gene: NA; CDR3nt: TGTGCCAGCAGTTACACGGGGGCGCCGGAAGCTTTCTTT; CDR3aa: CASSYTGAPEAFF
v_gene: TRBV19; j_gene: TRBJ2-1; abundance: NA; d_gene: TRBD2; CDR3nt: TGTGCCAGTAGTACAACGGGAGGCCCTGGCTGGGAGCAGTTCTTC; CDR3aa: CASSTTGGPGWEQFF
v_gene: TRBV5-4; j_gene: TRBJ1-2; abundance: NA; d_gene: TRBD1; CDR3nt: TGTGCCAGCAGCGGGACCGGGACAGGGGACAGCCAGAATGGCTACACCTTC; CDR3aa: CASSGTGTGDSQNGYTF
v_gene: TRBV14; j_gene: TRBJ1-2; abundance: NA; d_gene: NA; CDR3nt: TGTGCCAGCAGCCAAGGGATGGGGTGGGGCTACACCTTC; CDR3aa: CASSQGMGWGYTF
v_gene: TRBV6-6; j_gene: TRBJ2-7; abundance: NA; d_gene: TRBD2; CDR3nt: TGTGCCATAGCCGGGACTAGCTCCTACGAGCAGTACTTC; CDR3aa: CAIAGTSSYEQYF
v_gene: TRBV7-9; j_gene: TRBJ2-1; abundance: NA; d_gene: TRBD1; CDR3nt: TGTGCCAGCAGCTTAGGAACAGGGGTGGTCGATGAGCAGTTCTTC; CDR3aa: CASSLGTGVVDEQFF
v_gene: TRBV9; j_gene: TRBJ2-3; abundance: NA; d_gene: NA; CDR3nt: TGTGCCAGCAGCGTAACGACAGATACGCAGTATTTT; CDR3aa: CASSVTTDTQYF
v_gene: TRBV7-9; j_gene: TRBJ2-2; abundance: NA; d_gene: TRBD2; CDR3nt: TGTGCCAGCAGCTTAGCGGGAGGGGCCCTAAACACCGGGGAGCTGTTTTTT; CDR3aa: CASSLAGGALNTGELFF
v_gene: TRBV30; j_gene: TRBJ2-2; abundance: NA; d_gene: NA; CDR3nt: TGTGCCTGGAGTGTGGGTTACACCGGGGAGCTGTTTTTT; CDR3aa: CAWSVGYTGELFF
v_gene: TRBV11-2; j_gene: TRBJ1-5; abundance: few; d_gene: NA; CDR3nt: TGTGCCAGCAGCTTAGATGGGGGGCTTCCCCAGCATTTT; CDR3aa: CASSLDGGLPQHF
v_gene: TRBV7-2; j_gene: TRBJ1-6; abundance: NA; d_gene: NA; CDR3nt: TGTGCCAGCAGCTTAGGGACACCGAATTCACCCCTCCACTTT; CDR3aa: CASSLGTPNSPLHF
v_gene: TRBV3-1/TRBV3-2; j_gene: TRBJ2-2; abundance: NA; d_gene: TRBD2; CDR3nt: TGTGCCAGCAGCCTCCGACTAGCGGGGGACACCGGGGAGCTGTTTTTT; CDR3aa: CASSLRLAGDTGELFF